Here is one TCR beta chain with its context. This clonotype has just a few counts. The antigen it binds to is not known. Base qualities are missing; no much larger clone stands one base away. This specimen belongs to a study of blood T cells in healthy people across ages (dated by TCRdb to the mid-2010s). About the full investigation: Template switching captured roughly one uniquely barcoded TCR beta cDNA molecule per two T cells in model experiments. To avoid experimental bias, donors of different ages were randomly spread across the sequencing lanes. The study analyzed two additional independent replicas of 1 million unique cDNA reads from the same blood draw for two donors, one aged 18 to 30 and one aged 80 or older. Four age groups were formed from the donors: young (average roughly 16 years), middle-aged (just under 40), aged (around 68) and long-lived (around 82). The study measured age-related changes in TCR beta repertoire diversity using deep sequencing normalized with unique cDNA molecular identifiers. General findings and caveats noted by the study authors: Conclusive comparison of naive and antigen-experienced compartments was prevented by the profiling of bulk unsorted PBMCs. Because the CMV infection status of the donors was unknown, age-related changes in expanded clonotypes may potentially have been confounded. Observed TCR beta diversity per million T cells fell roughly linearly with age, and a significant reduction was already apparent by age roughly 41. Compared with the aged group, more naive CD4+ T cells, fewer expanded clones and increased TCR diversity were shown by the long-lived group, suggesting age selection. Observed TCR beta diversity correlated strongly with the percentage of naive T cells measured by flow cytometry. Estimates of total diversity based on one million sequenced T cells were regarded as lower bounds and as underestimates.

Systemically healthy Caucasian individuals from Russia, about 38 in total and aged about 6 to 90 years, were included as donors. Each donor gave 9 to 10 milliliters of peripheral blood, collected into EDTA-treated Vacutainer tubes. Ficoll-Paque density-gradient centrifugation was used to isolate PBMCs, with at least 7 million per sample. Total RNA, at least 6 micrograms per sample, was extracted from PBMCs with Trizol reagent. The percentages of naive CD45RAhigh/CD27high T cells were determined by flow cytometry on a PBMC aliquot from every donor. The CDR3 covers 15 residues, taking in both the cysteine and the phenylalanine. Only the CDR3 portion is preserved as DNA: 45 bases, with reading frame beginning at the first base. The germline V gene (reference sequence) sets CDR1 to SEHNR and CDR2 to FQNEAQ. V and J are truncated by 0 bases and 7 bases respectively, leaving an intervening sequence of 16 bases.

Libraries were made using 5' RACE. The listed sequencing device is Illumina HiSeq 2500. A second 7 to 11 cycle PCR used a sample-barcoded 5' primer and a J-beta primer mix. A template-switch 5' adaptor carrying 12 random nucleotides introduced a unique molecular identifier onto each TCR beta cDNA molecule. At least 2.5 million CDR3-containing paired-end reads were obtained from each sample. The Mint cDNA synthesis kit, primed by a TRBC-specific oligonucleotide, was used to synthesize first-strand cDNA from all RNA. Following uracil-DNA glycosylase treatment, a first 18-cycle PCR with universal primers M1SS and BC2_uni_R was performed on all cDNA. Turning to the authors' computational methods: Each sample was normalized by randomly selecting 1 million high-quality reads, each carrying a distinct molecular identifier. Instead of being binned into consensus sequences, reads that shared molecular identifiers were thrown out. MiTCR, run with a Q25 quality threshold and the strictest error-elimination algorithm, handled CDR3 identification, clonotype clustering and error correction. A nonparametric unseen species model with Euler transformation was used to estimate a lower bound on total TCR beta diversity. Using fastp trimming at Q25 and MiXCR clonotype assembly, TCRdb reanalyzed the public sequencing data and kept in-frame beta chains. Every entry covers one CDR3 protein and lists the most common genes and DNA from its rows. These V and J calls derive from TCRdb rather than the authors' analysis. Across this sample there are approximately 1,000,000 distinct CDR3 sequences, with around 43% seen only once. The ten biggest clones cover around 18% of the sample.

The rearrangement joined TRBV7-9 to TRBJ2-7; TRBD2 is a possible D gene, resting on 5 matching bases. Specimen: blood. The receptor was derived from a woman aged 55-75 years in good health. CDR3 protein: CASSLAQGLNREQYF. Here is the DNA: TGTGCCAGCAGCTTAGCCCAAGGACTGAATAGGGAGCAGTACTTC.